One sample yielded the 12 T cell receptor beta chains listed below, sequenced in a study of PD-1 blockade in mismatch repair-deficient tumors. Only in-frame clones appear in the TCRdb table, and some are missing; sequencing was by immunoSEQ multiplex PCR. The sample holds about 34,000 clones, approximately 84% seen once. The material sequenced was PBMCs, taken roughly 6 weeks after starting pembrolizumab. The receptors originated from an adult with mismatch repair-deficient cancer.

A note on this clone: Germline and junction disagree at one end, which may indicate a read error. The chain employs TRBV6-1 and TRBJ1-1, with TRBD1 matching over 9 bases. The CDR3 length is 14 residues. Germline CDR1 reads MNHNS; CDR2 reads SASEGT. CDR3 protein: CASSEWTGDDETFF. CDR3 nucleotide sequence: TGTGCCAGCAGTGAATGGACAGGGGACGATGAAACTTTCTTT.

The chain has TRBV7-2 and TRBJ2-2; 8 bases align to TRBD2. The CDR3 spans 16 residues. V shed 5 bases and J 4 bases; nucleotides not matched to a gene: 9. From germline, CDR1 is SGHTA and CDR2 FQGNSA. The DNA of the CDR3 is TGTGCCAGCAGCCCCGCAGCGGGGGCCGGCACCGGGGAGCTGTTTTTT. It yields the protein CASSPAAGAGTGELFF.

The gene calls are TRBV27 and TRBJ2-1; tentative D call: TRBD2 (6 bases). There are 15 residues in the CDR3. V lost 2 bases, J lost 2 bases, and 10 bases lay in between. Germline loops: CDR1 MNHEY, CDR2 SMNVEV (reference sequence). The CDR3 DNA sequence: TGTGCCAGCAGTTTAGACGCGGGAACCTACAATGAGCAGTTCTTC. The encoded protein is CASSLDAGTYNEQFF.

J is TRBJ2-1 and V is TRBV9; D is possibly TRBD2 (6 bases). The V gene lost 4 bases and the J gene lost 8 bases, with 16 bases spanning the gap. The CDR3 runs 14 residues. The germline gives CDR1 SGDLS, CDR2 YYNGEE. For the CDR3, the DNA is TGTGCCAGCAGCCCCCAGGGACTTTACGATGAGCAGTTCTTC. Its translation: CASSPQGLYDEQFF.

The chain has TRBV19 and TRBJ1-5, with 7 bases lining up with TRBD1. Germline V lookup: CDR1 LNHDA, CDR2 SQIVND (reference sequence). The CDR3 loop spans 16 amino acids. V lost 3 bases, J lost 2 bases, and 7 bases stayed unmatched. For the CDR3, the DNA is TGTGCCAGTAGTATTTGGACAGGTCGGGGCAATCAGCCCCAGCATTTT. The encoded protein is CASSIWTGRGNQPQHF.

The chain links TRBV10-3 to TRBJ2-3, with 10 positions matching TRBD2. CDR3 length: 16 residues. Trimming at V came to 0 bases and at J to 1 base, leaving 1 base not matched to a gene. CDR1 ENHRY and CDR2 SYGVKD come from the germline V gene. The CDR3 bases are TGTGCCATCAGTGAGTCGCTAGCGGGAGGCACAGATACGCAGTATTTT. It codes for CAISESLAGGTDTQYF.

The chain uses TRBV2 and TRBJ1-3; no clear D. CDR3 size: 17 residues. Trimming cost V 6 bases and J 0 bases, with 18 bases left between them. Looked up from germline, CDR1 is SNHLY and CDR2 is FYNNEI. DNA of the CDR3: TGTGCCAGCAGGAAAGTCCCGGGAGCCAGCTCTGGAAACACCATATATTTT. It specifies CASRKVPGASSGNTIYF.

This clone occurred a few times. The V gene is TRBV27, the J gene TRBJ2-7; D call uncertain. Germline V gives CDR1 MNHEY, CDR2 SMNVEV (reference sequence). Trimming took 6 bases from V and 7 from J, leaving 16 bases between them. The CDR3 runs 13 residues. The CDR3, as DNA: TGTGCCAGCAGGACGGGTCCCGGAATTGAGCAGTACTTC. Translating it yields CASRTGPGIEQYF.

This clone appeared a single time. The J gene is TRBJ1-6, the V gene TRBV6-5; D is ambiguous. With 0 bases removed from V and 9 bases from J, the gap between germline ends came to 12 bases. Germline V CDR1 and CDR2: MNHEY, SVGAGI. The CDR3 is 15 amino acids. The CDR3 loop reads CASSYSAGSSSPLHF. In nucleotides, the CDR3 is TGTGCCAGCAGTTACTCGGCGGGGAGTAGTTCACCCCTCCACTTT.

The chain couples TRBV18 to TRBJ2-2, with D perhaps TRBD1 (5 bases). Germline V lookup: CDR1 KGHSH, CDR2 LQKENI. V was pared by 1 base and J by 4 bases, with 7 bases between. The CDR3 totals 14 residues. In DNA form, the CDR3 reads TGTGCCAGCTCACCACAGGGGCCCACCGGGGAGCTGTTTTTT. It translates to CASSPQGPTGELFF.

The chain is built from TRBV14 and TRBJ2-2, with D possibly being TRBD1 (6 bases). Trimming removed 4 bases at V and 0 bases at J, with 15 bases between. Germline V CDR1 and CDR2: SGHDN, FVKESK. CDR3 length: 17 amino acids. The DNA of the CDR3 is TGTGCCAGCAGCCCTCAAAGACAGGCAGCGAACACCGGGGAGCTGTTTTTT. Amino acid sequence: CASSPQRQAANTGELFF. Filled out from reference TRBV14 and TRBJ2-2, the complete variable domain reads EAGVTQFPSHSVIEKGQTVTLRCDPISGHDNLYWYRRVMGKEIKFLLHFVKESKQDESGMPNNRFLAERTGGTYSTLKVQPAELEDSGVYFCASSPQRQAANTGELFFGEGSRLTVL.

This clone was recorded a few times. The chain has TRBV4-2 and TRBJ2-7, with TRBD2 matching 10 bases. Germline assignment: CDR1 LGHNA and CDR2 YNFKEQ. The junction had 10 bases not matched to a gene; V was cut back by 2 bases and J by 3 bases. The length of the CDR3 is 17 residues. The CDR3 DNA reads TGTGCCAGCAGCCAACTAGCGGGAGCGAGGAAGGACTACGAGCAGTACTTC. As protein: CASSQLAGARKDYEQYF.